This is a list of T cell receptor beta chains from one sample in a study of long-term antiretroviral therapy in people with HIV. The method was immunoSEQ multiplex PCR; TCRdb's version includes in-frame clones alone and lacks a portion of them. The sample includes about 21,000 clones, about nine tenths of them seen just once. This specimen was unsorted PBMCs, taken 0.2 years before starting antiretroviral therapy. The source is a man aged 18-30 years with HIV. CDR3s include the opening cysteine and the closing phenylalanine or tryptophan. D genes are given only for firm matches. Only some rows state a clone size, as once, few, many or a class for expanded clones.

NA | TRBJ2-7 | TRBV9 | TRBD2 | TGTGCCAGCAGCCCAACACCGGGACTAGCGGGATTCTACGAGCAGTACTTC | CASSPTPGLAGFYEQYF
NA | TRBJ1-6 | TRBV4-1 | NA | TGCGCCAGCAGCCAAGGGTTTAGCTCCTATAATTCACCCCTCCACTTT | CASSQGFSSYNSPLHF
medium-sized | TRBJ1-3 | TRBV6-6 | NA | TGTGCCAGCGTCGGGTCTGGAAACACCATATATTTT | CASVGSGNTIYF
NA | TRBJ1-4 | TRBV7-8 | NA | TGTGCCAGCAGCTCTAGGGGGGGTGAAATCTTGTTTTTT | CASSSRGGEILFF
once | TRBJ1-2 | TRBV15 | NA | TGTGCCACCAGCAGGAATTCCCGGGGGGGCATCTATGGCTACACCTTC | CATSRNSRGGIYGYTF
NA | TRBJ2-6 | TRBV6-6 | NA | TGTGCCAGCAGTTATAATGGGGCCAACGTCCTGACTTTC | CASSYNGANVLTF
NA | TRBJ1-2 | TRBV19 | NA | TGTGCCAGCCATCGAGGAGGATTCTATGGCTACACCTTC | CASHRGGFYGYTF
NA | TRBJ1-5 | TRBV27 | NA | TGTGCCAGCAGCCTTATCTCAGGGTTACGGCAGCCCCAGCATTTT | CASSLISGLRQPQHF
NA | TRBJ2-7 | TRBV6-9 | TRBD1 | TGTGCCAGCAGTTTGGGACAGAAACCCTACGAGCAGTACTTC | CASSLGQKPYEQYF
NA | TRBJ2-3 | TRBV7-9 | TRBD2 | TGTGCCAGCAGCCTAGTCCGGGGGGACGCCTCGGTAGATACGCAGTATTTT | CASSLVRGDASVDTQYF
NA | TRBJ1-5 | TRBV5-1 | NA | TGCGCCAGCAGCTTGGTCGGGGGAGAAGGACCCCAGCATTTT | CASSLVGGEGPQHF
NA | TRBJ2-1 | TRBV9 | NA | TGTGCCAGCAGCGCCTCCACTAGCTCCTACAATGAGCAGTTCTTC | CASSASTSSYNEQFF
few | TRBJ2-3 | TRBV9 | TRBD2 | TGTGCCAGCAGCGTAGAAGGGGGACTAGGAACAGATACGCAGTATTTT | CASSVEGGLGTDTQYF
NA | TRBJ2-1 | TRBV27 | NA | TGTGCCAGCAGTTTAGAGGGAGCATACAATGAGCAGTTCTTC | CASSLEGAYNEQFF
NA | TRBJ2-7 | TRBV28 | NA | TGTGCCAGCAGTTTGGGATCCTACGAGCAGTACTTC | CASSLGSYEQYF
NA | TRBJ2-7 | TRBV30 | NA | TGTGCCTGGATCCCGACAAGCTCCTACGAGCAGTACTTC | CAWIPTSSYEQYF
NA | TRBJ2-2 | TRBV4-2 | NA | TGTGCCAGCAGCCAAGAGCAGACGAACACCGGGGAGCTGTTTTTT | CASSQEQTNTGELFF
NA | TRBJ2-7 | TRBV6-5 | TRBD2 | TGTGCCAGCAGTCCAGCGGGGGGTTCCTACGAGCAGTACTTC | CASSPAGGSYEQYF
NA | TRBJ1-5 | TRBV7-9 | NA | TGTGCCAGCAGCTTAAGCACCGGGGTTAGCAATCAGCCCCAGCATTTT | CASSLSTGVSNQPQHF
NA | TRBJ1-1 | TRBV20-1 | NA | TGCAGTGCTAGCGGGAGAACTGAAGCTTTCTTT | CSASGRTEAFF
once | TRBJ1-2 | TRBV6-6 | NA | TGTGCCAGCAGTTACGAAAGGGGCCCCTATGGCTACACCTTC | CASSYERGPYGYTF
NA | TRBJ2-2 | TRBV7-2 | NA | TGTGCCAGCAGCTTATCAGTAAGGTGGGCGAACACCGGGGAGCTGTTTTTT | CASSLSVRWANTGELFF
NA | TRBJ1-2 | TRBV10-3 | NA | TGTGCCATCAGTGACGAGACACCCGCTAACTATGGCTACACCTTC | CAISDETPANYGYTF